This T cell receptor beta chain originates from a study of beta chain features in type 1 diabetes. Points from the study as a whole: Researchers report that Type 1 diabetes patients had moderately but significantly shorter TCRB CDR3s across all four CD4+ subsets. The naive, central memory and Treg TCRB repertoires showed an apparent similarity that was greater among patients than among healthy donors.

As every portion of the isolated RNA was reverse transcribed, the sequencing read expressed TCRB transcripts. Roughly 3.6 million reads, on average, came from each naive, central memory and regulatory T cell sample. The protocol was immunoSEQ multiplex PCR, while the TCRdb copy is restricted to in-frame clones and leaves out a portion. Counted here are under 130,000 clones, under 30% occurring once; the ten biggest clones make up 0.53%. Sampling consisted of one heparinised blood draw per donor, averaging approximately 120 mL. On this clone itself: What it binds is not known. The sample holds other DNA sequences that translate to the same CDR3.

The CDR3 covers 15 residues. V lost 5 bases and J 0 bases, leaving 11 bases between the germline ends. The germline CDR1 and CDR2 sequences are SEHNR and FQNEAQ (reference sequence). The clonotype originates from a woman in her late teens or twenties with type 1 diabetes. Sequencing used central memory CD4+ T cells from blood. The V call is TRBV7-9, the J call TRBJ1-3, with D possibly TRBD1 on 6 matching bases. CDR3 sequence reads: CASSPRGNSGNTIYF. CDR3 coding DNA: TGTGCCAGCAGCCCCAGGGGTAACTCTGGAAACACCATATATTTT. Together with reference TRBV7-9 and TRBJ1-3, the CDR3 gives the full variable domain: DTGVSQNPRHKITKRGQNVTFRCDPISEHNRLYWYRQTLGQGPEFLTYFQNEAQLEKSRLLSDRFSAERPKGSFSTLEIQRTEQGDSAMYLCASSPRGNSGNTIYFGEGSWLTVV.